This TCR beta chain was retrieved from a study of cytomegalovirus exposure and HLA in healthy donors. The PCR employed 60 Vbeta primers together with 13 Jbeta primers. Profiling relied on immunoSEQ multiplex PCR, and the TCRdb table lists in-frame clones only, not all of them. This sample yields 55,000 to 80,000 clones, of which approximately 67% are seen a single time; around 2% belongs to the top ten. General study results and limits: The study dropped some indistinguishable V segments, TRBV6-2 and TRBV6-3 among them. Later work showed greater clonal expansion in HLA-associated TCR beta chains than in equally common others.

Notes on this clone: What it binds is not known.

Trimming removed 5 bases from V and 12 bases from J, with 23 bases in between. The CDR3 has 15 amino acids. Germline CDR1 SEHNR, CDR2 FQNEAQ (reference sequence). The sequencing input was PBMCs. The chain carries TRBV7-9 and TRBJ2-1, with D maybe TRBD2 (7 bases). The receptor comes from a woman aged 30 to 39 in good health and CMV-seronegative. The DNA of the CDR3 is TGTGCCAGCAGCGCTCCCGGGGGGCCCCTTCTAGGGCAGTTCTTC. Its translation: CASSAPGGPLLGQFF. Based on the CDR3 plus reference TRBV7-9 and TRBJ2-1, the full variable domain is DTGVSQNPRHKITKRGQNVTFRCDPISEHNRLYWYRQTLGQGPEFLTYFQNEAQLEKSRLLSDRFSAERPKGSFSTLEIQRTEQGDSAMYLCASSAPGGPLLGQFFGPGTRLTVL.